Below, 19 T cell receptor beta chains from the same sample are listed, as sequenced in a study of regulatory T cells in long-lasting Graves disease (dated by TCRdb to 2020 to 2023). The label giving this sample's time point can be read as: persistent/refractory GD, antithyroid drugs over 5 years with positive TRAb. RNA was extracted from PBMCs in TRIzol for both TCR sequencing and RNA sequencing. Libraries came from multiplex PCR. Instrument on record: Illumina HiSeq 4000. CDR3 regions were amplified by Arm-PCR with iRepertoire HTBI primers to construct TCR beta libraries. TCRdb reran the public reads through fastp at Q25 and MiXCR, keeping productive beta chains. CDR3 protein duplicates are merged, each entry listing the most common genes and DNA. The sample yields over 350,000 distinct CDR3 sequences; less than 25% were counted once. The ten top clones hold less than 25% of the sample. This material consisted of peripheral blood mononuclear cells (PBMCs), taken when the disease was refractory, from a patient treated with antithyroid drugs. All receptors derive from a female donor with Graves disease.

This clonotype has ten or more counts. The rearrangement joins TRBV12-3 or TRBV12-4 to TRBJ2-2, with D possibly matching TRBD2 (6 bases). This CDR3 is 16 amino acids long. The V end lost 5 bases, the J end lost 1 base, and 14 bases lay between the germline ends. In DNA, the CDR3 is TGTGCCAGCAGTCGGGGGTGGCGGGGGAACACCGGGGAGCTGTTTTTT. Amino acids: CASSRGWRGNTGELFF.

This clonotype was seen only a few times. A junction end diverges from the germline sequence, so it may reflect a read error. The chain joins TRBV20-1 to TRBJ2-5, with 8 positions matching TRBD2. The CDR3 has 13 residues. From germline, CDR1 is DFQATT and CDR2 SNEGSKA (reference sequence). DNA for the CDR3: TGCAGTGCTGAGGGACTAGTGGGAGAGGCCCAGTACTTC. Translated: CSAEGLVGEAQYF.

This clonotype has ten or more counts. The chain carries TRBV7-2 and TRBJ2-7; D remains ambiguous. This CDR3 is 13 amino acids long. V gave up 5 bases and J gave up 3 bases, with 11 bases separating them. Germline-derived CDR1 and CDR2 are SGHTA and FQGNSA. CDR3 coding DNA: TGTGCCAGCAGCGACCCCCCGGGCTACGAGCAGTACTTC. Translating gives CASSDPPGYEQYF.

There are many counts of this clonotype. The chain joins TRBV28 to TRBJ1-1; 7 bases align to TRBD1. Germline CDR1 MDHEN, CDR2 SYDVKM. This CDR3 region has 16 residues. After removal of 5 bases from V and 0 bases from J, the junction contained 9 bases not matched to a gene. The DNA for the CDR3 is TGTGCCAGCAGTCGATGGACAGGAGCCATGAACACTGAAGCTTTCTTT. Protein: CASSRWTGAMNTEAFF.

The gene calls are TRBV20-1 and TRBJ1-2; D call uncertain. V was pared by 4 bases and J by 4 bases, with 7 bases between. The CDR3 totals 11 residues. Looked up from germline, CDR1 is DFQATT and CDR2 is SNEGSKA (reference sequence). CDR3 protein: CSAMGIYGYTF. CDR3 sequence (DNA): TGCAGTGCTATGGGTATCTATGGCTACACCTTC.

This rearrangement joins TRBV5-1 to TRBJ2-7, with 7 bases lining up with TRBD1. Trimming at V came to 9 bases and at J to 2 bases, leaving 2 bases not matched to a gene. The CDR3 contains 11 residues. The germline CDR1 and CDR2 sequences are SGHRS and YFSETQ. In DNA, the CDR3 is TGCGCCACGGGACAGACCTACGAGCAGTACTTC. It specifies CATGQTYEQYF.

This clonotype was counted once. This chain uses TRBV7-2 with TRBJ2-1; D may be TRBD1 (5 bases). The CDR3 sequence is 16 residues long. Germline V gene sequence: CDR1 SGHTA, CDR2 FQGNSA. V lost 4 bases, J lost 0 bases, and 13 bases lay in between. CDR3 residues: CASSSPDSSSYNEQFF. Written as DNA, the CDR3 is TGTGCCAGCAGCTCACCCGACAGCAGCTCCTACAATGAGCAGTTCTTC.

V and J are TRBV7-8 and TRBJ2-5, with 9 bases identical to TRBD2. The junction had 4 bases not matched to a gene; V was cut back by 3 bases and J by 2 bases. Germline V gene data show CDR1 as SGHVS and CDR2 as FQNEAQ. The CDR3 has 15 amino acids. The DNA of the CDR3 is TGTGCCAGCAGCTTCCAGACTAGCGGACAAGAGACCCAGTACTTC. As protein: CASSFQTSGQETQYF.

This clonotype was seen at least ten times. The chain employs TRBV28 and TRBJ2-7; 9 nucleotides align to TRBD1. The CDR3 totals 15 residues. V trimming: 7 bases; J trimming: 2 bases; junction bases outside the gene matches: 9. The germline CDR1 and CDR2 sequences are MDHEN and SYDVKM. The CDR3, as DNA: TGTGCCAGCACCCTTAACAGGGGGCAAACCTACGAGCAGTACTTC. Protein product: CASTLNRGQTYEQYF.

The rearrangement joins TRBV7-6 to TRBJ2-7; D is undetermined. The CDR3 is made up of 16 amino acids. Germline assignment: CDR1 SGHVS and CDR2 FNYEAQ. V lost 0 bases to trimming and J lost 3 bases, with 15 bases between them. CDR3 amino acids: CASSLAAGQLRYEQYF. As DNA, the CDR3 is TGTGCCAGCAGCTTAGCGGCAGGCCAACTACGCTACGAGCAGTACTTC.

The chain uses TRBV20-1 and TRBJ2-2; no reliable D call. The CDR3 consists of 13 residues. Germline CDR1 reads DFQATT; CDR2 reads SNEGSKA (reference sequence). The V gene lost 3 bases and the J gene lost 6 bases, with 11 bases spanning the gap. The CDR3 reads CSARKNPAGELFF. In DNA, the CDR3 is TGCAGTGCTAGGAAAAATCCAGCCGGGGAGCTGTTTTTT.

On this clonotype itself: Germline and junction disagree at one end, which may indicate a read error. The chain carries TRBV10-1 and TRBJ1-1, with no clear D. The CDR3 loop spans 14 amino acids. Germline values: CDR1 WNHNN, CDR2 SYGVQD (reference sequence). The CDR3 DNA reads as TGCGCCAGCAGCGAATTCCCCGTGAGCACTGGAGCTTTCTTT. Amino acid sequence: CASSEFPVSTGAFF.

This clonotype has ten or more counts. The J gene is TRBJ2-7, the V gene TRBV11-1; a weak D match, TRBD2 (6 bases). This CDR3 is built from 14 residues. The germline V gene has CDR1 SGHAT and CDR2 FQDESV (reference sequence). The V and J ends lost 2 bases and 1 base respectively, with 9 bases between them. The CDR3 sequence is CASSLQEGSYEQYF. The CDR3 coding sequence is TGTGCCAGCAGCTTACAGGAGGGATCCTACGAGCAGTACTTC.

The V and J genes are TRBV20-1 and TRBJ1-5; 9 bases agree with TRBD1. CDR1 is DFQATT and CDR2 is SNEGSKA in the germline V gene (reference sequence). The CDR3 is made up of 14 amino acids. The V and J ends lost 6 bases and 5 bases, in that order; junction bases with no gene match: 8. The CDR3 reads CSAGGTGIDQPQHF. The CDR3 nucleotides are TGCAGTGCGGGCGGGACAGGGATAGATCAGCCCCAGCATTTT.

At least ten counts were recorded for this clonotype. CDR3: CASSYLGPASSYNSPLHF. The CDR3 nucleotides are TGTGCCAGCAGTTATCTCGGACCGGCCAGCTCCTATAATTCACCCCTCCACTTT. This chain joins TRBV6-5 and TRBJ1-6; unclear D gene. V lost 3 bases, J lost 0 bases, and 15 bases lay in between. The CDR3 sequence is 18 residues long. Germline CDR1 MNHEY, CDR2 SVGAGI.

This clonotype appeared a few times. This rearrangement joins TRBV10-3 to TRBJ2-5; TRBD2 is a possible D gene (5 bases). V was shortened by 6 bases and J by 5 bases, with 10 bases between the two germline ends. The germline V gene has CDR1 ENHRY and CDR2 SYGVKD. This CDR3 has 12 residues. This chain's CDR3 is CAIRDPGETQYF. The CDR3 DNA is TGTGCCATCAGGGACCCGGGGGAGACCCAGTACTTC.

This clonotype was seen ten or more times. V is TRBV20-1 and J is TRBJ2-7; possibly TRBD1 for D (6 bases). Germline CDR1 DFQATT, CDR2 SNEGSKA (reference sequence). Between the trimmed V and J ends, which lost 4 bases and 0 bases, there was a span of 10 bases. This CDR3 has 13 amino acids. The CDR3 loop reads CSANRQDSYEQYF. CDR3 DNA sequence: TGCAGTGCTAATCGACAGGACTCCTACGAGCAGTACTTC.

This clonotype was seen only a few times. The junction differs from germline at one of its ends, possibly a read error. This chain joins TRBV6-1 and TRBJ1-5, with TRBD1 as a possible D gene (6 bases). The germline V gene has CDR1 MNHNS and CDR2 SASEGT. CDR3 length equals 15 residues. The CDR3 DNA reads as TGTGCCAGCAGGGAAGGGGGTTTTAGCAATCAGCCCCAGCATTTT. It translates to CASREGGFSNQPQHF.

This clonotype came up many times. The V and J genes are TRBV9 and TRBJ1-4; no definite D call. There are 14 residues in the CDR3. Between the trimmed V and J ends, which lost 2 bases and 3 bases, there was a span of 8 bases. Germline V gives CDR1 SGDLS, CDR2 YYNGEE. CDR3 DNA: TGTGCCAGCAGCGTTCAAGGATCTAATGAAAAACTGTTTTTT. It encodes CASSVQGSNEKLFF.